Listed below are T cell receptor beta chains from one sample, sequenced in a study of blood T cell repertoires in COVID-19. Clones were sequenced by immunoSEQ multiplex PCR, and TCRdb holds only the in-frame ones, with some missing. The sample lists about 140,000 clones; about 90% were seen once. The specimen sequenced was peripheral blood. All receptors derive from an older woman with acute or convalescent COVID-19. The CDR3 runs from the conserved cysteine through the conserved F or W. A D gene is named only where the DNA matches it firmly. Size is omitted from some rows. Given values are once, few, many or a class for expanded clones.

abundance: once
v_gene: TRBV10-3
j_gene: TRBJ1-1
d_gene: TRBD1
CDR3nt: TGTGCCATCACCTCGGGACAGTATGGGACTGAAGCTTTCTTT
CDR3aa: CAITSGQYGTEAFF

abundance: NA
v_gene: TRBV7-8
j_gene: TRBJ1-6
d_gene: NA
CDR3nt: TGTGCCAGCAGCTTACAGGGTCAAGGAGATAATTCACCCCTCCACTTT
CDR3aa: CASSLQGQGDNSPLHF

abundance: NA
v_gene: TRBV6-5
j_gene: TRBJ1-1
d_gene: TRBD1
CDR3nt: TGTGCCAGCAGTAGGGACAGGGGAGGCACTGAAGCTTTCTTT
CDR3aa: CASSRDRGGTEAFF

abundance: few
v_gene: TRBV6-5
j_gene: TRBJ1-1
d_gene: NA
CDR3nt: TGTGCCAGCAGTTACACGGGGAACACTGAAGCTTTCTTT
CDR3aa: CASSYTGNTEAFF

abundance: NA
v_gene: TRBV20-1
j_gene: TRBJ2-1
d_gene: NA
CDR3nt: TGCAGTGCTAATGATAACTCCTACAATGAGCAGTTCTTC
CDR3aa: CSANDNSYNEQFF

abundance: once
v_gene: TRBV11-2
j_gene: TRBJ1-6
d_gene: NA
CDR3nt: TGTGCCAGCAGAAACCGGACTGCGAGCTCCTATAATTCACCCCTCCACTTT
CDR3aa: CASRNRTASSYNSPLHF

abundance: NA
v_gene: TRBV7-2
j_gene: TRBJ1-2
d_gene: NA
CDR3nt: TGTGCCAGCAGCTTAGCCAGGGGCAAAGGCTACACCTTC
CDR3aa: CASSLARGKGYTF

abundance: NA
v_gene: TRBV5-1
j_gene: TRBJ1-2
d_gene: NA
CDR3nt: TGCGCCAGCAGCTTGGCGGGGTTTGGGATCGGCTACACCTTC
CDR3aa: CASSLAGFGIGYTF

abundance: NA
v_gene: TRBV19
j_gene: TRBJ1-1
d_gene: TRBD1
CDR3nt: TGTGCCAGTTACGACAGGGGGCTAAGAACTGAAGCTTTCTTT
CDR3aa: CASYDRGLRTEAFF

abundance: few
v_gene: TRBV28
j_gene: TRBJ1-2
d_gene: TRBD1
CDR3nt: TGTGCCAGCAGTACCGGGACAGGGGGCAATTTTCTTGGCTACACCTTC
CDR3aa: CASSTGTGGNFLGYTF